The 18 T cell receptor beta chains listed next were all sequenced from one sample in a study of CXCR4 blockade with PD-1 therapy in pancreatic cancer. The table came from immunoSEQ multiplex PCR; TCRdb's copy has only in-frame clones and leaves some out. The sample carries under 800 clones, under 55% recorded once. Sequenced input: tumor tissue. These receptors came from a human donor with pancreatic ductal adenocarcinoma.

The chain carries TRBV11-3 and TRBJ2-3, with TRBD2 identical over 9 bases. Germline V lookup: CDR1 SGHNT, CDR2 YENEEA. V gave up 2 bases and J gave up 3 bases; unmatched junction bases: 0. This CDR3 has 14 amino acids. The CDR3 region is CASSLLAGTDTQYF. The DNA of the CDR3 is TGTGCCAGCAGCTTACTAGCGGGAACAGATACGCAGTATTTT.

This chain's CDR3 is CASSIAQQDSNQPQHF. The CDR3 nucleotides read TGTGCCAGTAGTATCGCCCAACAGGATAGCAATCAGCCCCAGCATTTT. The chain recombines TRBV19 with TRBJ1-5; tentative D call: TRBD1 (5 bases). The CDR3 has 16 amino acids. V was shortened by 3 bases and J by 0 bases, with 12 bases between the two germline ends. The germline gives CDR1 LNHDA, CDR2 SQIVND (reference sequence).

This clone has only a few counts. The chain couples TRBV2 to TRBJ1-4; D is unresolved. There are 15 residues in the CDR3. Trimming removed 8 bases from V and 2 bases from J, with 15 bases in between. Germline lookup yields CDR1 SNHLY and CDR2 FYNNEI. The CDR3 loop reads CASAGRVATNEKLFF. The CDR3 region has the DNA TGTGCCAGCGCCGGGAGGGTCGCTACTAATGAAAAACTGTTTTTT.

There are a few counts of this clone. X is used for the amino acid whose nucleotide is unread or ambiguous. CDR3 sequence reads: CASITPSXSTGNTIYF. The DNA for the CDR3 is TGTGCCAGCATTACCCCATCGRGGAGTACTGGAAACACCATATATTTT. This chain links TRBV28 with TRBJ1-3; D is unresolved. The CDR3 covers 16 residues. V was pared by 7 bases and J by 2 bases, with 18 bases between. Germline V gene sequence: CDR1 MDHEN, CDR2 SYDVKM.

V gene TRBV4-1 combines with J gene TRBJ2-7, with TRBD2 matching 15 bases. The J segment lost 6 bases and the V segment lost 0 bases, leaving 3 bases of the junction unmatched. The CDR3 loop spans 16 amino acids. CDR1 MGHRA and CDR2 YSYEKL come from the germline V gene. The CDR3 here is CASSQDGGLAGGEQYF. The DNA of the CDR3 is TGCGCCAGCAGCCAAGATGGGGGACTAGCGGGAGGCGAGCAGTACTTC.

CDR3 amino acids: CASSLGTGPLYGYTF. In DNA, the CDR3 is TGTGCCAGCAGCTTAGGGACAGGGCCCTTATATGGCTACACCTTC. The chain couples TRBV11-3 to TRBJ1-2; 8 bases agree with TRBD1. The J segment lost 5 bases and the V segment lost 1 base, leaving 6 bases of the junction unmatched. Looked up from germline, CDR1 is SGHNT and CDR2 is YENEEA. The CDR3 totals 15 residues.

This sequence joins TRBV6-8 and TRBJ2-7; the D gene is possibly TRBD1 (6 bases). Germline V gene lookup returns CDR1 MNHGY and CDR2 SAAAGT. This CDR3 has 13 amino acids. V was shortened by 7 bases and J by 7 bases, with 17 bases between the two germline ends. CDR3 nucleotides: TGTGCCAGCAAAGGGATACAGGGCAAAGAGCAGTACTTC. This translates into CASKGIQGKEQYF.

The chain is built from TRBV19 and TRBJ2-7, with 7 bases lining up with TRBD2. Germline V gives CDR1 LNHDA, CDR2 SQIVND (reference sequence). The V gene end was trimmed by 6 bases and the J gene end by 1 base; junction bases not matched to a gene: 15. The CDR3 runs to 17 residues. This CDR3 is CASSNPRGLAASYEQYF. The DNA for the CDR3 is TGTGCCAGTAGCAACCCTCGGGGCCTAGCGGCATCCTACGAGCAGTACTTC.

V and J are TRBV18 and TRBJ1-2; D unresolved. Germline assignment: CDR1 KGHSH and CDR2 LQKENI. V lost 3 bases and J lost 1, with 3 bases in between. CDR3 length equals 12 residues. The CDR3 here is CASSPNNYGYTF. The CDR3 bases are TGTGCCAGCTCACCCAATAACTATGGCTACACCTTC. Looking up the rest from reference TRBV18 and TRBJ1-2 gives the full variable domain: NAGVMQNPRHLVRRRGQEARLRCSPMKGHSHVYWYRQLPEEGLKFMVYLQKENIIDESGMPKERFSAEFPKEGPSILRIQQVVRGDSAAYFCASSPNNYGYTFGSGTRLTVV.

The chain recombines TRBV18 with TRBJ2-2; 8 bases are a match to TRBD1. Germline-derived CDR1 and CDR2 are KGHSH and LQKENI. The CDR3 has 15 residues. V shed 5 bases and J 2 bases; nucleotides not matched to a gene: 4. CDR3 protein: CASSEQGDNTGELFF. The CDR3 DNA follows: TGTGCCAGCTCAGAACAGGGGGACAACACCGGGGAGCTGTTTTTT.

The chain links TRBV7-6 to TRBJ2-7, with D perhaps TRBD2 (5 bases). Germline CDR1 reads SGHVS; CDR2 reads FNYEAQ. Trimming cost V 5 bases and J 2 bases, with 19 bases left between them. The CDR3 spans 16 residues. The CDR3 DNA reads TGTGCCAGCAGCAAAGCGCAATCGGGATACGCCTACGAGCAGTACTTC. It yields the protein CASSKAQSGYAYEQYF.

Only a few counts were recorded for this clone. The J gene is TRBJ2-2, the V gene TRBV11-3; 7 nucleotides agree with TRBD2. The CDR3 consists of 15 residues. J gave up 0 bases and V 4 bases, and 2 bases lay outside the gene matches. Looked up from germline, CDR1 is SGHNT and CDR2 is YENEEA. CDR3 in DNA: TGTGCCAGCAGCTCCAGCGGGACGAACACCGGGGAGCTGTTTTTT. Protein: CASSSSGTNTGELFF. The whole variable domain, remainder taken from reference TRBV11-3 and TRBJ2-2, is EAGVVQSPRYKIIEKKQPVAFWCNPISGHNTLYWYLQNLGQGPELLIRYENEEAVDDSQLPKDRFSAERLKGVDSTLKIQPAELGDSAVYLCASSSSGTNTGELFFGEGSRLTVL.

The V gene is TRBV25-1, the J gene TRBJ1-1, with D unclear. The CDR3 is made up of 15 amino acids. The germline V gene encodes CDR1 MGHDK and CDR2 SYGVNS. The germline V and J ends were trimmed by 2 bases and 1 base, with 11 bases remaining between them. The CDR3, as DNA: TGTGCCAGCAGTGAAAGGCGGCAGGCGAACACTGAAGCTTTCTTT. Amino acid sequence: CASSERRQANTEAFF.

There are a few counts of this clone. CDR3 nucleotide sequence: TGTGCCAGCAGCTTAACCCCGGGACTAGGTGATAATGAGCAGTTCTTC. This sequence encodes CASSLTPGLGDNEQFF. This chain links TRBV11-3 with TRBJ2-1, with TRBD2 matching 8 bases. Germline CDR1 and CDR2: SGHNT and YENEEA. The CDR3 loop spans 16 amino acids. The trim removed 2 bases at V and 7 bases at J, leaving 10 bases unmatched.

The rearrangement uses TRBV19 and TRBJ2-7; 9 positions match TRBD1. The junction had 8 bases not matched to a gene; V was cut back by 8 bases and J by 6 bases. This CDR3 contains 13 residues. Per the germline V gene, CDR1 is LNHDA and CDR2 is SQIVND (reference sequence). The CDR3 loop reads CASGTGKYPEQYF. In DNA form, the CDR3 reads TGTGCCAGTGGGACAGGGAAGTATCCCGAGCAGTACTTC. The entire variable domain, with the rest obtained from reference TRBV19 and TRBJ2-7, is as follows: DGGITQSPKYLFRKEGQNVTLSCEQNLNHDAMYWYRQDPGQGLRLIYYSQIVNDFQKGDIAEGYSVSREKKESFPLTVTSAQKNPTAFYLCASGTGKYPEQYFGPGTRLTVT.

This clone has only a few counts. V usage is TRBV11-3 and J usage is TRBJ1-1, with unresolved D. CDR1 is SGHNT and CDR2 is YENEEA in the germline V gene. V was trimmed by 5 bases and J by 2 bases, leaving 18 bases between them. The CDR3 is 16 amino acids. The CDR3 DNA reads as TGTGCCAGCAGCCGGGTTCCCTCCCTGACAAACACTGAAGCTTTCTTT. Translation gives CASSRVPSLTNTEAFF.

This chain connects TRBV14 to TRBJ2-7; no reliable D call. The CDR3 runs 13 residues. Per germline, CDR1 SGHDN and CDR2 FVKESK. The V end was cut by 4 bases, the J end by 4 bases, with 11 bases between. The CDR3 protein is CASSLGILYEQYF. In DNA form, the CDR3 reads TGTGCCAGCAGCCTTGGGATCTTATACGAGCAGTACTTC.

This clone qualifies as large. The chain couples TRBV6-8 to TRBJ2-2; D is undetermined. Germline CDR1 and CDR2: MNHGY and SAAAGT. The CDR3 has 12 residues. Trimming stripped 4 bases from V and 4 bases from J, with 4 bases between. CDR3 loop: CASSSSTGELFF. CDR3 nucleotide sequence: TGTGCCAGCAGTTCCAGCACCGGGGAGCTGTTTTTT.